This TCR beta chain was identified in a study of blood T cell repertoires in COVID-19. About the study: Some COVID-19 samples were acute and others convalescent; all came from the United States, Italy and Spain. PBMCs, B-cell-depleted T cells, or T cells were the source of the cDNA or gDNA that made up the material.

Per the study methods: Reference gene primers were amplified, and this amplification served to estimate nucleated cell counts. Assay: immunoSEQ multiplex PCR; the TCRdb copy retains only in-frame clones and omits some. V and J calls and clone size are those listed in that table; D and trimming were worked out from the DNA. Of roughly 120,000 clones listed, roughly 84% are singletons. The TCR sequence derives from a man in his forties or fifties with acute or convalescent COVID-19. Sequencing was performed on peripheral blood.

In DNA, the CDR3 is TGCGCCAGCAGCTTGGGCGGGACTAGAGGCACAGATACGCAGTATTTT. Translation: CASSLGGTRGTDTQYF. V is TRBV5-1 and J is TRBJ2-3; 8 bases map to TRBD2. The J segment lost 1 base and the V segment lost 0 bases, leaving 4 bases of the junction unmatched. The germline V gene encodes CDR1 SGHRS and CDR2 YFSETQ. There are 16 residues in the CDR3. Together with reference TRBV5-1 and TRBJ2-3, the CDR3 gives the full variable domain: KAGVTQTPRYLIKTRGQQVTLSCSPISGHRSVSWYQQTPGQGLQFLFEYFSETQRNKGNFPGRFSGRQFSNSRSEMNVSTLELGDSALYLCASSLGGTRGTDTQYFGPGTRLTVL.